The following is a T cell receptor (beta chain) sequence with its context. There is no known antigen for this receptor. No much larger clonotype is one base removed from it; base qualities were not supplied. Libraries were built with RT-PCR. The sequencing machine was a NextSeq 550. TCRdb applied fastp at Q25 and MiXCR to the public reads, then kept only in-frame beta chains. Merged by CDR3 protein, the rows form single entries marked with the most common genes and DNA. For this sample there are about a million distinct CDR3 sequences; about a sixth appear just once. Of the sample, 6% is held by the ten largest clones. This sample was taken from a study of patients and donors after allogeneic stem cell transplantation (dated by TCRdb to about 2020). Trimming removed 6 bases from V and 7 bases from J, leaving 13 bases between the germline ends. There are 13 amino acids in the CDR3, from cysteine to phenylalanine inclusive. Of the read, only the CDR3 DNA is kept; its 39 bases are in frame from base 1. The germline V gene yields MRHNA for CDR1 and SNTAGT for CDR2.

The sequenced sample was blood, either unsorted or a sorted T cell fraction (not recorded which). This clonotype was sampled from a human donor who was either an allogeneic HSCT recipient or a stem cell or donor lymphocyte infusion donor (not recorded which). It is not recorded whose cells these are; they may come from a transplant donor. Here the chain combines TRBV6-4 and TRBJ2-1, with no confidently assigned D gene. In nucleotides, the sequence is TGTGCCAGCAGCGAGCAGGCTAGTAATGAGCAGTTCTTC. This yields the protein CASSEQASNEQFF.